Reported below is one T cell receptor beta chain. This CDR3 region has 16 residues. After removal of 3 bases from V and 5 bases from J, the junction contained 6 bases not matched to a gene. The germline V gene has CDR1 KGHDR and CDR2 SFDVKD. The entry originates in a study of blood T cell repertoires in COVID-19. Study in general: From the United States, Italy and Spain came samples of acute and convalescent COVID-19. T cells, B-cell-depleted T cells, or PBMCs provided the cDNA or gDNA that served as material.

In the source study's methods: Reference gene primer amplification yielded estimated nucleated cell counts. Method: immunoSEQ multiplex PCR; TCRdb's copy keeps in-frame clones and lacks some. That table furnishes V, J and clone size, whereas the DNA furnished D and trimming. The sample yields 90,000 to 120,000 clones, around 90% seen once. Specimen: peripheral blood. The clonotype comes from a man aged 70-80 years with acute or convalescent COVID-19. The chain carries TRBV24-1 and TRBJ2-2, with TRBD2 matching 9 bases. CDR3 residues: CATSDRVAGATGELFF. CDR3 sequence (DNA): TGTGCCACCAGTGATAGGGTAGCGGGGGCAACCGGGGAGCTGTTTTTT.